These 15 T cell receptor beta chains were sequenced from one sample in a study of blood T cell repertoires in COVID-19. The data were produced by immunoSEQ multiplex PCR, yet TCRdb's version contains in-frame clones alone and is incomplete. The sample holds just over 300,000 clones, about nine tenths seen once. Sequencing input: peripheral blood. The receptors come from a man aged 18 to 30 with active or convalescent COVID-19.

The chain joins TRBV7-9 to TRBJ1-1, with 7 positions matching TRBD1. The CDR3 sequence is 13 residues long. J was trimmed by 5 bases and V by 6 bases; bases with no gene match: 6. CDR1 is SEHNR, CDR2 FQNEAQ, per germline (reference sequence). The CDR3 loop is CASRVTGETEAFF. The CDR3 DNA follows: TGTGCCAGCAGAGTCACAGGGGAGACTGAAGCTTTCTTT.

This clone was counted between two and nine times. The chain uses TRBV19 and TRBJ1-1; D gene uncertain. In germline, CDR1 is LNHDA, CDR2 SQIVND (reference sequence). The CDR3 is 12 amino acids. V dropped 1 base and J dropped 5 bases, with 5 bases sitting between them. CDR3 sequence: CASSIARTEAFF. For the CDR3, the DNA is TGTGCCAGTAGTATAGCGAGAACTGAAGCTTTCTTT.

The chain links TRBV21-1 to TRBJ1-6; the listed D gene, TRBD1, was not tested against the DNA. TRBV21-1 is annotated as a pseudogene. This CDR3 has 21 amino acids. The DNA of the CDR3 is TGTGCCAGCAGCCCCCGGGACAGGGGGCGCCGGTTCCCGTTCTATAATTCACCCCTCCACTTT. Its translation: CASSPRDRGRRFPFYNSPLHF.

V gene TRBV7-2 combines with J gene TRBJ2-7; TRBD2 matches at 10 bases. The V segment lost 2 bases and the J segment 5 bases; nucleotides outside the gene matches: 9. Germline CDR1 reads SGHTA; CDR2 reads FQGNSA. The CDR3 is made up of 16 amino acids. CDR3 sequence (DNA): TGTGCCAGCAGCTTATTTGGGCTAGCGGGAGTCGACGAGCAGTACTTC. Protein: CASSLFGLAGVDEQYF. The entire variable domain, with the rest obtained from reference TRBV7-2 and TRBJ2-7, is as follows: GAGVSQSPSNKVTEKGKDVELRCDPISGHTALYWYRQSLGQGLEFLIYFQGNSAPDKSGLPSDRFSAERTGGSVSTLTIQRTQQEDSAVYLCASSLFGLAGVDEQYFGPGTRLTVT.

DNA of the CDR3: TGTGCCAGCAGCGGGACTAGCGGGGGCACAGATACGCAGTATTTT. Its translation is CASSGTSGGTDTQYF. The chain couples TRBV2 to TRBJ2-3; 13 nucleotides agree with TRBD2. Losses at the gene ends were 6 bases for V and 1 base for J; bases not matched to a gene: 1. Germline CDR1 and CDR2: SNHLY and FYNNEI. The CDR3 has 15 amino acids.

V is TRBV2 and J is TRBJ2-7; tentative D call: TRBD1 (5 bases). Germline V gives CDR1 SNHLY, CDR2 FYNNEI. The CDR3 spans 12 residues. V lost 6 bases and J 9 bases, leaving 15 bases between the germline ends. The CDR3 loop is CASRTQGGGQYF. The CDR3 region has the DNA TGTGCCAGCAGAACCCAGGGTGGTGGGCAGTACTTC.

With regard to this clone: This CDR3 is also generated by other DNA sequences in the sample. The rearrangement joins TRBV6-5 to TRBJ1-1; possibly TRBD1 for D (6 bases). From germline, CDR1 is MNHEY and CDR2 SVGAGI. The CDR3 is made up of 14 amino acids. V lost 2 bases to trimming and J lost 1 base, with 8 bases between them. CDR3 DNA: TGTGCCAGCAGTTACCGACAGGCGAACACTGAAGCTTTCTTT. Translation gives CASSYRQANTEAFF.

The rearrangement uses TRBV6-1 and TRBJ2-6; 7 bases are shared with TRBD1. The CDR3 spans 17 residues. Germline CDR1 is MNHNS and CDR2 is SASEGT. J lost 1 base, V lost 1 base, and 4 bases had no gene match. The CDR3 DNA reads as TGTGCCAGCAGTGAAGGACAGGGTAATTCTGGGGCCAACGTCCTGACTTTC. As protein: CASSEGQGNSGANVLTF.

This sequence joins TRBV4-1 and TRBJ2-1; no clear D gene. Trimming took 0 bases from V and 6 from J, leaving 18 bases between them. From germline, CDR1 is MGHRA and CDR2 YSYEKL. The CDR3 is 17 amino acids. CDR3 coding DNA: TGCGCCAGCAGCCAAGACCCTCCGCTAGTCGTCGGCAATGAGCAGTTCTTC. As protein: CASSQDPPLVVGNEQFF.

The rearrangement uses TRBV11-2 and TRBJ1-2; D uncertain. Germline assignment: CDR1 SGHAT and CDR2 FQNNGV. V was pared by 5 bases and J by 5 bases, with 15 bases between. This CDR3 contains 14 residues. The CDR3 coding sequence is TGTGCCAGCAGCCCCGACATCCGAGAATATGGCTACACCTTC. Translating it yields CASSPDIREYGYTF.

CDR3 sequence: CASSLALGGEKLFF. The CDR3 DNA reads as TGCGCCAGCAGCTTGGCCCTAGGGGGAGAAAAACTGTTTTTT. The J gene is TRBJ1-4, the V gene TRBV5-1; a weak D match, TRBD1 (6 bases). V was clipped by 0 bases and J by 8 bases, with 11 bases between them. The CDR3 runs to 14 residues. Germline values: CDR1 SGHRS, CDR2 YFSETQ. The full variable domain, with the rest looked up from reference TRBV5-1 and TRBJ1-4, is KAGVTQTPRYLIKTRGQQVTLSCSPISGHRSVSWYQQTPGQGLQFLFEYFSETQRNKGNFPGRFSGRQFSNSRSEMNVSTLELGDSALYLCASSLALGGEKLFFGSGTQLSVL.

Here the CDR3 reads CASSPNRAGNTEAFF. CDR3 sequence (DNA): TGTGCCAGCAGCCCTAACAGGGCAGGGAACACTGAAGCTTTCTTT. This chain joins TRBV7-2 and TRBJ1-1; D possibly corresponds to TRBD1 (6 bases). The CDR3 has 15 amino acids. V lost 5 bases and J 1 base, leaving 14 bases between the germline ends. Per the germline V gene, CDR1 is SGHTA and CDR2 is FQGNSA.

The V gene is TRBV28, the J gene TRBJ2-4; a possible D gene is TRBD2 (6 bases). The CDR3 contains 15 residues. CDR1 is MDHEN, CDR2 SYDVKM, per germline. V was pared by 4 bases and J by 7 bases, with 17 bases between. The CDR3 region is CASSYRTTVRNIQYF. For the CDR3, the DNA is TGTGCCAGCAGTTACAGGACTACCGTGAGGAACATTCAGTACTTC.

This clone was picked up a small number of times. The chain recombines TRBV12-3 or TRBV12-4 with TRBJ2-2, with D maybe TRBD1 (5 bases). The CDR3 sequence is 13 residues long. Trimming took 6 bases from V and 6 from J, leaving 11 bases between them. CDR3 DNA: TGTGCCAGCAGACCCCAGGGATCCGGGGAGCTGTTTTTT. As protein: CASRPQGSGELFF.

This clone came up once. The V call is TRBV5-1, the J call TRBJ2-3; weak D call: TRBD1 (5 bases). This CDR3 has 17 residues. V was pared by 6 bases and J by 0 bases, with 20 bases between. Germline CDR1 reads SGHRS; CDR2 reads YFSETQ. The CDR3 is CASNREGRETSTDTQYF. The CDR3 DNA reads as TGCGCCAGCAACCGCGAAGGCAGGGAAACTAGCACAGATACGCAGTATTTT.